This T cell receptor (beta chain) was sequenced in a study of blood T cell repertoires in COVID-19. About the research overall: Sources were T cells, B-cell-depleted T cells, or PBMCs; the material itself was cDNA or gDNA.

The authors' processing: Amplification with reference gene primers provided the estimates of nucleated cell counts. Sequencing was performed with immunoSEQ multiplex PCR; in TCRdb, only in-frame clones are kept and a portion is missing. The D gene and trimming were derived from the DNA, and the V and J assignments and clone size from that table. The table includes a few hundred thousand clones, roughly 85% detected once. The V segment lost 4 bases and the J segment 2 bases; nucleotides outside the gene matches: 7. The germline gives CDR1 LNHDA, CDR2 SQIVND (reference sequence). The CDR3 is made up of 16 amino acids.

The sample comprised PBMCs or T cells enriched from blood (not recorded which). The chain recombines TRBV19 with TRBJ2-5, with 10 positions matching TRBD2. The sequence was collected from a man aged 35 to 55 who had recovered from COVID-19. CDR3 bases: TGTGCCAGTAGTAGCTACGGGACTAGCGAACAAGAGACCCAGTACTTC. The encoded protein is CASSSYGTSEQETQYF.